This TCR beta chain was observed in a study of regulatory T cells in long-lasting Graves disease (TCRdb year 2021). Regarding the study in general: In the newly diagnosed Graves' disease group, patients had been taking antithyroid drugs for less than 3 months. A total of about 33 samples underwent TCR sequencing, from about 13 patients with persistent Graves' disease and 20 or so patients with newly diagnosed Graves' disease. The study took place in China and was registered as a clinical trial. Persistent Graves' disease patients were compared with newly diagnosed Graves' disease patients by peripheral blood TCR sequencing and RNA sequencing. What the authors observed across the whole study: The study examined only peripheral blood because the primary lesion, thyroid tissue, could not be accessed. Sequencing and analysis were limited to the TCR beta chain. The authors acknowledged the small sample size as a limitation that may reduce accuracy. Patients with persistent disease shared more public clonotypes (about 3,000) than newly diagnosed patients did (around 1,000). Compared with newly diagnosed patients, persistent Graves' disease patients had lower TCR Shannon entropy and fewer highly expanded clones, which suggests clonal expansion. Preferential use of TRBV28, TRBJ1-2 and TRBJ2-5 was observed in persistent disease, whereas TRBV20-1 and TRBJ2-1 were favored in newly diagnosed disease.

This clonotype was seen ten or more times. Its antigen is unknown. No quality values exist for individual bases; no much larger clone is one base distant. Library preparation was by multiplex PCR. Instrument on record: Illumina HiSeq 4000. CDR3 regions were amplified by Arm-PCR with iRepertoire HTBI primers to construct TCR beta libraries. Before sequencing, the PCR products went through gel purification. In the source study's methods: A total of 62 TRBV and under 15 TRBJ segments were identified across samples and were used for gene usage analysis of CDR3 amino acid clonotypes. Filtered high-quality paired reads were merged into contigs using COPE and FqMerger. BLAST was used to align contigs to IMGT TRBV, TRBD and TRBJ reference genes, with CDR3 defined following IMGT. Clonotypes above 0.1% frequency were classified as highly expanded clones. Repertoire diversity was measured by Shannon entropy, and V-J evenness by the Gini coefficient. Clonotypes shared by more than one individual were considered public. TCRdb reran the public reads through fastp at Q25 and MiXCR, keeping productive beta chains. Every CDR3 protein is listed once, alongside the most common genes and DNA of its rows. The V and J calls were determined by TCRdb, not by the authors. The sample yields approximately 440,000 distinct CDR3 sequences; under 20% were counted once. The top ten hold 12% of the sample.

The sample's time point label, in plain terms: newly diagnosed GD, antithyroid drugs for less than 3 months. RNA was extracted from PBMCs in TRIzol for both TCR sequencing and RNA sequencing. The diagnosis of Graves' disease followed American Thyroid Association guidelines. Patients were recruited from an endocrinology department in Xi'an, China. Each patient gave approximately 10 milliliters of peripheral blood, collected in an EDTA anticoagulant tube. PBMCs were isolated by Ficoll Paque Plus density gradient separation without further T cell sorting. An Agilent 2100 Bioanalyzer and agarose gel were used to check RNA quality, and a NanoDrop 2000 was used to measure RNA concentration. CDR1 and CDR2, per the germline V gene, are SNHLY and FYNNEI. Including the terminal cysteine and phenylalanine, the CDR3 comprises 14 residues. The retained sequence is limited to the CDR3, 42 bases, with the frame set at the first base. Unmatched junction bases come to 6, with V trimmed by 9 bases and J by 5 bases.

A further study also used this sample, focusing on T cells in Graves' hyperthyroidism and ophthalmopathy. The second publication reports: A patient counted as having stable Graves' hyperthyroidism if no progression to ophthalmopathy occurred over 18 months of follow-up. The hyperthyroidism patients were between 18 and 65 years old and newly diagnosed, with a disease duration of less than 2 months. Exclusion was applied to patients with uncontrolled infections, other autoimmune diseases, pregnancy or lactation. Diagnoses were based on clinical symptoms, serum thyroxine and TRAb, thyroid ultrasound and orbital computed tomography. For the first round of RT-PCR on the TCR CDR3, the HTBI primer set was used together with the Qiagen OneStep RT-PCR kit. Blood samples also contained most of the expanded thyroid clonotypes (frequency above 0.001), which suggests that blood repertoires may reflect thyroid immune responses. A 13 V-J signature model separated ophthalmopathy from stable hyperthyroidism, with over 85% sensitivity and about 81% specificity in cross-validation and 80%/75% in testing. In validation, the model predicted progression to ophthalmopathy a median of about 5.9 months before onset, with about 64% sensitivity and about 72% specificity. TCR V-J signatures able to tell the groups apart were searched for in a discovery cohort of 90 to 100 patients, of whom over 40 had Graves' ophthalmopathy and some 60 had stable Graves' hyperthyroidism. Prospective prediction of ophthalmopathy was tested in an independent validation cohort consisting of 18 hyperthyroidism patients and 15 or so patients who later progressed to ophthalmopathy. For training and testing, the approximately 97 patients in the discovery cohort were randomly divided in a 7:3 ratio. The study also compared thyroid tissue and blood T-cell repertoires from roughly 6 Graves' hyperthyroidism patients. Once sampling was done, hyperthyroidism patients were given methimazole at a starting dose of 30 mg daily, whereas ophthalmopathy patients were given high-dose intravenous methylprednisolone. The libraries were constructed in a second round of multiplex PCR and then size-selected and purified. Sequencing of the libraries was done on an Illumina HiSeq2000 using paired-end 100 bp reads. SOAPnuke was used to process the raw data, throwing out any read that contained adapters or uncalled bases, had a mean Phred below 15, or lacked an exact constant-primer or identifier match. High-quality paired reads were merged with COPE v1.2.5, and unique nucleotide sequences were defined as clonotypes. Clonotypes were aligned to IMGT TRBV, TRBD and TRBJ reference segments using MiTCR v1.1. The analysis was restricted to V-J combinations with a frequency above 0.0001, which together covered roughly 99% of the repertoires. A TCS score was defined as the ratio of F50 (clonal expansion) to E x V (chaos), with BLOSUM62-based TCRdist applied between CDR3 peptides within each V-J. Welch's t-statistics and random forest reduced fewer than 600 V-J features to 10 to 15, which were used in a naive Bayes classifier (R e1071). Sample size was not statistically predetermined, and investigators were not blinded to group allocation. The paper reports TCR Vbeta CDR3 sequencing of approximately 130 peripheral blood samples: around 45 ophthalmopathy, 70 to 85 hyperthyroidism and approximately 17 progressor patients.

The sequenced sample was peripheral blood mononuclear cells (PBMCs), obtained at new diagnosis, from a patient treated with antithyroid drugs. The sequence was obtained from a man between 40 and 49 years old with Graves disease. Donor details come from another sample of the same person, matched by shared clones. The V and J segments used are TRBV2 and TRBJ2-1; the central 11 bases match TRBD2. The sequence in DNA is TGTGCCAGTGTACTAGCGGGAGTCCACAATGAGCAGTTCTTC. The translation is CASVLAGVHNEQFF.